This T cell receptor beta chain was recorded in a study of OX40 agonist ivuxolimab in advanced cancers. Regarding the study as a whole: Averaging showed that CD8+ T cells had more expanded clones than CD4+ did.

A note on this clone: The antigen remains unidentified.

CDR3 length equals 16 residues. Germline loops: CDR1 MGHRA, CDR2 YSYEKL. Trimming cost V 1 base and J 0 bases, with 9 bases left between them. Sequenced by immunoSEQ multiplex PCR; TCRdb stores in-frame clones only, minus some. The table has over 2,500 clones, about 92% seen once. This clonotype was sampled from an adult with an advanced solid tumor such as melanoma, head and neck, liver or kidney cancer. The sequencing here drew on CD4+ or CD8+ T cells sorted from blood, taken in a trial of the OX40 agonist ivuxolimab. The V and J genes are TRBV4-1 and TRBJ1-4; D uncertain. CDR3 residues: CASSQGPFATNEKLFF. Here the CDR3 DNA reads TGCGCCAGCAGCCAAGGCCCCTTTGCAACTAATGAAAAACTGTTTTTT.